What follows describes a single TCR beta chain. What it binds is unknown. Germline assignment: CDR1 SGHAT and CDR2 FQNNGV. V lost 2 bases, J lost 8 bases, and 12 bases lay in between. CDR3 length: 13 residues. This sample is part of a study of Ad26.COV2.S vaccination and SARS-CoV-2 variants. As to treatment: about 20 received Ad26.COV2.S at low or high dose, single or two shots; 5 received placebo; per-sample allocation not given. Material that was analyzed had been drawn on day 63 after the first vaccine or placebo injection. The shot given was an Ad26 vector that makes Wuhan-strain SARS-CoV-2 spike. Assay used: immunoSEQ multiplex PCR; TCRdb lists only in-frame clones, some missing. The data contain a few hundred thousand clones, 70% to 90% of them singletons. Whole-study findings and limits: Following vaccination, spike-specific CD8+ and CD4+ T cell responses reportedly exhibited substantial breadth.

This specimen was peripheral blood, taken in a trial of Ad26.COV2.S vaccine versus placebo. The clonotype was recovered from a person aged 18-60 years who received the Ad26.COV2.S COVID-19 vaccine or a placebo. The chain recombines TRBV11-2 with TRBJ1-2; D may be TRBD1 (5 bases). DNA for the CDR3: TGTGCCAGCAGCTTAACTGGGGCTAAGGGCTACACCTTC. Protein product: CASSLTGAKGYTF.